This T cell receptor (beta chain) was documented in a study of PD-L1 blockade in urothelial cancer. On the study more broadly: Analysis of blood occurred 3 weeks (second dose) and 6 weeks after treatment start. There were a median of approximately 150,000 T cells in blood samples.

The trim removed 2 bases at V and 8 bases at J, leaving 10 bases unmatched. CDR1 is SQVTM, CDR2 ANQGSEA, per germline. The CDR3 has 14 residues. Only in-frame clones appear in the TCRdb table, and some are missing; sequencing was by immunoSEQ multiplex PCR. The sample has 75,000 to 90,000 clones, 82% seen once. The J gene is TRBJ1-2, the V gene TRBV29-1; TRBD1 matches 8 bases. The TCR comes from a man between 65 and 85 years old with urothelial cancer. This sample comprised PBMCs, obtained around atezolizumab (anti-PD-L1) treatment. The DNA of the CDR3 is TGCAGCGTTGAACGGGGACAGGACTTCGCCGGCTACACCTTC. It is translated as CSVERGQDFAGYTF.